This entry concerns a single T cell receptor beta chain. This entry is derived from a study of cytomegalovirus exposure and HLA in healthy donors. The primer mix had 60 Vbeta and 13 Jbeta primers. Sequenced by immunoSEQ multiplex PCR; TCRdb stores in-frame clones only, minus some. Seen here are some 210,000 clones, around 83% observed once, and the top ten hold about 9.4%. V lost 10 bases to trimming and J lost 3 bases; unmatched junction nucleotides: 3. The CDR3 has 12 amino acids. CDR1 LNHDA and CDR2 SQIVND come from the germline V gene (reference sequence). This cohort consisted of healthy bone marrow donors.

Sequencing was done on a sample of PBMCs. This chain connects TRBV19 to TRBJ2-7; 10 bases are shared with TRBD1. The receptor comes from a woman aged 45-59 years in good health and CMV-seropositive. The DNA of the CDR3 is TGTGCCACCCGGGACAGGGGCTACGAGCAGTACTTC. Translation: CATRDRGYEQYF.